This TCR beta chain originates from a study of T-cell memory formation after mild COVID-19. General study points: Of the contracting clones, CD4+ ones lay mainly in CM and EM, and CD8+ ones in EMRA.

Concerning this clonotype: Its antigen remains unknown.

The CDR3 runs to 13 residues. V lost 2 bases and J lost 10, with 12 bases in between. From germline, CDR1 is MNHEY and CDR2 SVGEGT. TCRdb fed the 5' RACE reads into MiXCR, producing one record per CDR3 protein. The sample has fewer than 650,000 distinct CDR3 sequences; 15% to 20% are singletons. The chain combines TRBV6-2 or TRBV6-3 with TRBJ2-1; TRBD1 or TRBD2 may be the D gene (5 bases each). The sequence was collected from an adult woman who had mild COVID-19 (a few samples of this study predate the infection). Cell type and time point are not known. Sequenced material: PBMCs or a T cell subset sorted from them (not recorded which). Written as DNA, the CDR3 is TGTGCCAGCAGTTACCCGGGACCCTCGGAGCAGTTCTTC. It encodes CASSYPGPSEQFF.